This TCR beta chain was sequenced during a study of blood T cells in healthy people across ages. Findings and caveats of the study: Long-lived donors carried more naive CD4+ cells and greater diversity than aged donors. PBMCs that were unsorted prevented a conclusive naive versus antigen-experienced comparison.

Regarding this clonotype: The target antigen is unknown.

The CDR3 runs to 16 residues. V was shortened by 6 bases and J by 2 bases, with 18 bases between the two germline ends. Per the germline V gene, CDR1 is SGHAT and CDR2 is FQNNGV. A sample-barcoded 5' primer and a J-beta primer mix were used in a second PCR of about 7 to 12 cycles. TCRdb re-analysed the 5' RACE reads in MiXCR, keeping a single row per CDR3 protein. Counted here are about 1.4 million distinct CDR3 sequences, roughly 64% occurring once; the ten biggest clones make up 6.7%. The chain is built from TRBV11-2 and TRBJ2-3; a weak D match, TRBD2 (5 bases). This sequence originates from a man aged 18 to 30 in good health. The sequencing input was blood. CDR3 sequence (DNA): TGTGCCAGCAGGAAAAATGCGGGTAGCTACACAGATACGCAGTATTTT. Its translation: CASRKNAGSYTDTQYF.